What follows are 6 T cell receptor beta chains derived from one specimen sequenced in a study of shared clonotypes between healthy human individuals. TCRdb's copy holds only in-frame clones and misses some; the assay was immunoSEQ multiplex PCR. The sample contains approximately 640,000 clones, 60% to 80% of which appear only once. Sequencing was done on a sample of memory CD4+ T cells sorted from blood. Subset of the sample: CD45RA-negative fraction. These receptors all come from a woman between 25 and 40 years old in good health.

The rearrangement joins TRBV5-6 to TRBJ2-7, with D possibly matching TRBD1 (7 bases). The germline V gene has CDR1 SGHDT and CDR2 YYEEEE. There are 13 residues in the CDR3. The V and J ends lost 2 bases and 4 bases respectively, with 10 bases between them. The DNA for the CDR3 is TGTGCCAGCAGCTTACAGGGGAGGTACGAGCAGTACTTC. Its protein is CASSLQGRYEQYF.

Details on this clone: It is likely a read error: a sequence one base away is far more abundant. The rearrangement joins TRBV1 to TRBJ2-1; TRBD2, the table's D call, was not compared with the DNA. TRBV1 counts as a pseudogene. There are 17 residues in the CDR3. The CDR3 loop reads CTSSPRGGGESDNEQFF. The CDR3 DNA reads TGCACCAGCAGCCCCCGGGGGGGCGGGGAATCAGACAATGAGCAGTTCTTC.

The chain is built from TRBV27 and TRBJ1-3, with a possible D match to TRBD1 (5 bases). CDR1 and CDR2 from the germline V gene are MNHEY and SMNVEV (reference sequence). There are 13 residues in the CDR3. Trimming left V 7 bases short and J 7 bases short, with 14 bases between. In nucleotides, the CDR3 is TGTGCCAGCAAACTAAGGGGCTCCAACACCATATATTTT. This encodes CASKLRGSNTIYF.

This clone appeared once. The CDR3 DNA is TGTGCCAGCAGCCGAACCCCCCGGACAGGGCCGACTGAAGCTTTCTTT. Translation gives CASSRTPRTGPTEAFF. The chain links TRBV7-9 to TRBJ1-1, with TRBD1 matching 8 bases. The CDR3 covers 16 residues. V gave up 5 bases and J gave up 5 bases; unmatched junction bases: 13. CDR1 and CDR2 from the germline V gene are SEHNR and FQNEAQ (reference sequence).

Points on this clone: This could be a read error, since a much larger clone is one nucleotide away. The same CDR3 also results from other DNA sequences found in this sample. CDR3 bases: TGCGCCAGCAGCTCGGGACTAGCGGGCTCCTACGAGCAGTACTTC. Translated, it gives CASSSGLAGSYEQYF. The chain links TRBV5-1 to TRBJ2-7; 12 positions match TRBD2. The V gene's germline CDR1 is SGHRS and CDR2 YFSETQ. The J segment lost 0 bases and the V segment lost 3 bases, leaving 1 base of the junction unmatched. CDR3 length: 15 residues.

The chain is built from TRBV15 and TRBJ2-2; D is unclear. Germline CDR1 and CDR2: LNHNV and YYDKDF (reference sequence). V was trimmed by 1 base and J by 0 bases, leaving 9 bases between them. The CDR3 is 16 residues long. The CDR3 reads CATSRGEQTNTGELFF. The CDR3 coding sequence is TGTGCCACCAGCAGAGGTGAACAGACGAACACCGGGGAGCTGTTTTTT.